A single sample gave rise to the 20 T cell receptor beta chains below, sequenced in a study of regulatory T cells in long-lasting Graves disease. HTBI primers from iRepertoire and Arm-PCR of CDR3 regions yielded the TCR beta libraries. TCRdb analysed the multiplex PCR reads with MiXCR anew, one entry per CDR3 protein. Of a few hundred thousand distinct CDR3 sequences in the sample, roughly 15% are singletons; the top ten hold 20%. As for time point: newly diagnosed GD, antithyroid drugs for less than 3 months. The TCR library used RNA extracted from PBMCs. The sample was also reused in another study, on T cells in Graves' hyperthyroidism and ophthalmopathy.

The input for sequencing was peripheral blood mononuclear cells (PBMCs), taken at new diagnosis, from a patient treated with antithyroid drugs. The source of these receptors is a woman between 18 and 30 years old with Graves disease.

The sample holds many counts of this clonotype. The J gene is TRBJ2-1, the V gene TRBV11-2; D remains unclear. V was trimmed by 5 bases and J by 8 bases, leaving 19 bases between them. The CDR3 covers 15 residues. In germline, CDR1 is SGHAT, CDR2 FQNNGV. CDR3 sequence (DNA): TGTGCCAGCAGCGCCTCCCCTGGTGGGGTGTATGAGCAGTTCTTC. Translation gives CASSASPGGVYEQFF.

With respect to this clonotype: With only one base between it and a far larger clone, this is likely a read error. The chain employs TRBV11-1 and TRBJ2-7; D is tentatively TRBD1 or TRBD2 (5 bases each). The germline gives CDR1 SGHAT, CDR2 FQDESV (reference sequence). Trimming took 1 base from V and 12 from J, leaving 13 bases between them. The CDR3 is 12 residues long. The CDR3 loop reads CASSLVGSGLYF. CDR3 nucleotides: TGTGCCAGCAGCTTAGTGGGATCGGGGCTGTACTTC.

With regard to this clonotype: A far larger clone is a single base away, which makes a read error likely. The V and J genes are TRBV30 and TRBJ2-5; a possible D gene is TRBD2 (6 bases). Trimming cost V 1 base and J 11 bases, with 23 bases left between them. Germline lookup yields CDR1 GTSNPN and CDR2 SVGIG (reference sequence). CDR3 length: 15 amino acids. CDR3 DNA sequence: TGTGCCTGGAGTGCGGGAGCTAGCCCCTACAATGAGCAGTACTTC. This gives the protein CAWSAGASPYNEQYF.

This clonotype has a handful of counts. The chain uses TRBV19 and TRBJ2-1, with D uncertain. The germline V gene has CDR1 LNHDA and CDR2 SQIVND (reference sequence). CDR3 size: 15 residues. The V gene lost 4 bases and the J gene lost 5 bases, with 15 bases spanning the gap. The CDR3: CASSTSARSHNEQFF. CDR3 in DNA: TGTGCCAGTAGTACATCGGCCCGATCCCACAATGAGCAGTTCTTC.

This clonotype was counted ten times or more. The gene calls are TRBV2 and TRBJ1-3; 7 bases are a match to TRBD1. J was trimmed by 2 bases and V by 10 bases; bases with no gene match: 11. From germline, CDR1 is SNHLY and CDR2 FYNNEI. This CDR3 is 15 amino acids long. CDR3 DNA: TGTGCCACCAAACAGGGGCCCACTACTGGAAACACCATATATTTT. Its translation: CATKQGPTTGNTIYF.

This clonotype has a handful of counts. The J gene is TRBJ2-7, the V gene TRBV6-1; 11 nucleotides agree with TRBD1. V lost 7 bases, J lost 1 base, and 6 bases stayed unmatched. CDR1 and CDR2 (germline): MNHNS, SASEGT. The CDR3 sequence is 15 residues long. The CDR3 spells CASNRGTGGSYEQYF. The CDR3, as DNA: TGTGCCAGCAACCGCGGGACAGGGGGGTCCTACGAGCAGTACTTC.

This clonotype was observed at least ten times. The chain carries TRBV12-3 or TRBV12-4 and TRBJ1-2, with no clear D. CDR3 length: 14 amino acids. The V gene lost 6 bases and the J gene lost 3 bases, with 14 bases spanning the gap. This chain's CDR3 is CASSPEPPDYGYTF. CDR3 DNA: TGTGCCAGCAGCCCCGAACCCCCTGACTATGGCTACACCTTC.

This clonotype was seen many times. Here the CDR3 DNA reads TGTGCCAGCAGCCCACCCCACGGCGGGGGGGTTCCTTACAATGAGCAGTTCTTC. Encoded protein: CASSPPHGGGVPYNEQFF. The J gene is TRBJ2-1, the V gene TRBV11-1; TRBD2 matches at 9 bases. Germline loops: CDR1 SGHAT, CDR2 FQDESV (reference sequence). The ends lost 5 bases at V and 4 bases at J; junction bases unmatched: 15. The CDR3 contains 18 residues.

The sample holds many counts of this clonotype. This chain connects TRBV3-1 to TRBJ2-4, with 9 bases aligning to TRBD2. Losses at the gene ends were 6 bases for V and 9 bases for J; bases not matched to a gene: 15. In germline, CDR1 is LGHDT, CDR2 YNNKEL (reference sequence). The CDR3 is made up of 16 amino acids. CDR3 nucleotides: TGTGCCAGCAGTCAGGTCACAGGACTAGCGCTGGGCATTCAGTACTTC. It encodes CASSQVTGLALGIQYF.

The chain employs TRBV10-2 and TRBJ1-2, with 7 nucleotides matching TRBD1. The germline V gene has CDR1 WSHSY and CDR2 SAAADI. The CDR3 is 13 residues long. V shed 8 bases, J shed 4 bases, and the junction held 7 bases outside the gene matches. The CDR3 DNA is TGCGCCAGCGGACAGGCTACGGGCTATGGCTACACCTTC. Its translation is CASGQATGYGYTF.

In its sample, this clonotype was seen a few times. The chain has TRBV27 and TRBJ2-1; 8 bases are a match to TRBD2. The CDR3 loop spans 19 amino acids. The V segment lost 4 bases and the J segment 0 bases; nucleotides outside the gene matches: 14. CDR1 and CDR2 from the germline V gene are MNHEY and SMNVEV (reference sequence). The CDR3 protein is CASSSTTPGLGSSYNEQFF. The CDR3 region has the DNA TGTGCCAGCAGTTCCACGACGCCGGGACTAGGGAGCTCCTACAATGAGCAGTTCTTC.

With regard to this clonotype: The junction differs from germline at one of its ends, possibly a read error. The chain joins TRBV7-7 to TRBJ1-1; D gene uncertain. Germline V gives CDR1 SSHAT, CDR2 FNYEAQ (reference sequence). This CDR3 comprises 13 residues. This CDR3 is CASSLAFNTEAFF. The CDR3 DNA reads TGTGCTAGCAGCTTAGCTTTCAACACTGAAGCTTTCTTT.

V and J are TRBV5-5 and TRBJ2-1; TRBD2 agrees at 9 bases. Germline CDR1 reads SGHKS; CDR2 reads YYEKEE (reference sequence). Trimming at V came to 1 base and at J to 4 bases, leaving 3 bases not matched to a gene. The CDR3 runs 15 residues. CDR3 residues: CASSLRLAEYNEQFF. The CDR3, as DNA: TGTGCCAGCAGCTTGAGACTAGCGGAATACAATGAGCAGTTCTTC.

Many counts were recorded for this clonotype. The genes are TRBV2 and TRBJ2-1, with no clear D. The CDR3 has 13 amino acids. V was clipped by 9 bases and J by 0 bases, with 9 bases between them. Germline loops: CDR1 SNHLY, CDR2 FYNNEI. The CDR3 coding sequence is TGTGCCAGTATACCAAACTCCTACAATGAGCAGTTCTTC. Its protein is CASIPNSYNEQFF.

In this sample, this clonotype turned up many times. The chain combines TRBV7-3 with TRBJ2-3, with TRBD2 as a possible D gene (6 bases). Germline CDR1 SGHTA, CDR2 FQGTGA. The CDR3 consists of 14 residues. The V and J ends lost 1 base and 6 bases respectively, with 11 bases between them. The CDR3 coding sequence is TGTGCCAGCAGCTTAAGGGCTAGCGTTGATACGCAGTATTTT. Its protein product is CASSLRASVDTQYF.

This clonotype was counted only a few times. The rearrangement uses TRBV28 and TRBJ2-2, with 10 bases identical to TRBD2. The CDR3 covers 16 residues. The V gene's germline CDR1 is MDHEN and CDR2 SYDVKM. V dropped 5 bases and J dropped 5; count of bases not matched to a gene: 8. The CDR3 protein is CASSPPSGGLTGELFF. CDR3 nucleotide sequence: TGTGCCAGCAGTCCCCCTAGCGGGGGCCTTACCGGGGAGCTGTTTTTT.

This CDR3 reads CASSLTSGQPQHF. The CDR3 bases are TGTGCCAGCAGTTTAACCAGTGGCCAGCCCCAGCATTTT. V usage is TRBV12-3 or TRBV12-4 and J usage is TRBJ1-5; D is undetermined. The V end was cut by 2 bases, the J end by 7 bases, with 9 bases between. The CDR3 runs to 13 residues.

V gene TRBV7-2 combines with J gene TRBJ2-7; D is uncertain. The CDR3 contains 12 residues. Per germline, CDR1 SGHTA and CDR2 FQGNSA. V was shortened by 5 bases and J by 12 bases, with 17 bases between the two germline ends. The CDR3 spells CASSRFSGPRYF. The CDR3 nucleotides read TGTGCCAGCAGCCGCTTCTCGGGTCCCCGGTACTTC.

The chain combines TRBV27 with TRBJ2-2, with 9 nucleotides matching TRBD2. Germline V gene lookup returns CDR1 MNHEY and CDR2 SMNVEV (reference sequence). V shed 5 bases and J 3 bases; nucleotides not matched to a gene: 10. The CDR3 contains 17 residues. CDR3 in amino acids: CASSLVGAGGYTGELFF. In nucleotides, the CDR3 is TGTGCCAGCAGTCTGGTTGGTGCGGGAGGGTACACCGGGGAGCTGTTTTTT.

This clonotype was recorded at least ten times. The chain recombines TRBV7-8 with TRBJ1-2; TRBD1 matches at 9 bases. Losses at the gene ends were 4 bases for V and 4 bases for J; bases not matched to a gene: 7. The CDR3 length is 15 residues. Germline V gene data show CDR1 as SGHVS and CDR2 as FQNEAQ. CDR3 bases: TGTGCCAGCAGCTCACTGCCGGACAGGGGCTATGGCTACACCTTC. Its translation: CASSSLPDRGYGYTF.